This T cell receptor (beta chain) was observed in a study of blood T cell repertoires in COVID-19. For the study at large: Nucleic acid was either cDNA or gDNA, and it came from T cells, B-cell-depleted T cells, or PBMCs.

The authors' processing: Nucleated cell counts were estimated from reference gene primer amplification. Clones were sequenced by immunoSEQ multiplex PCR, and TCRdb holds only the in-frame ones, with some missing. V, J and clone size were drawn from that table, and D and trimming were deduced from the DNA. Of over 300,000 clones listed, around 85% are singletons. This sequence was found in a human donor in a cohort sampled during active COVID-19. Sequencing used peripheral blood.

The CDR3 sequence: CASSLTGSGNTIYF. CDR3 in DNA: TGTGCCAGCAGCTTGACGGGCTCTGGAAACACCATATATTTT. The V gene is TRBV5-5, the J gene TRBJ1-3; D call uncertain. The CDR3 has 14 residues. Germline loops: CDR1 SGHKS, CDR2 YYEKEE (reference sequence). Trimming removed 1 base at V and 0 bases at J, with 5 bases between.